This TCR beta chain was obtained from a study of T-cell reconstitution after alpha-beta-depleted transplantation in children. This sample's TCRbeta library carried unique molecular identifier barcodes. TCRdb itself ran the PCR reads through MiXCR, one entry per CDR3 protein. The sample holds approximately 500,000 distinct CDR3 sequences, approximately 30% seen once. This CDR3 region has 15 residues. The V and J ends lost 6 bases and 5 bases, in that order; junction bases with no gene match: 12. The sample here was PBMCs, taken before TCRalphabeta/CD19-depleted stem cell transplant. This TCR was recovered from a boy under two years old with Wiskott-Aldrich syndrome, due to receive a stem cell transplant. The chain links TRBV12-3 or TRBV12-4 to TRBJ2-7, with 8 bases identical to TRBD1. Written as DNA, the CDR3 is TGTGCCAGCAGAGCACAAGGACAGGGAAGCGACGAGCAGTACTTC. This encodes CASRAQGQGSDEQYF.